Described below is a single T cell receptor beta chain sequence and its context. Using a J-beta primer mix together with a sample-barcoded 5' primer, a second PCR was run for roughly 6 to 12 cycles. MiXCR, run by TCRdb on the 5' RACE reads, gives a single entry per CDR3 protein. The table includes about 800,000 distinct CDR3 sequences, around a quarter detected once. This CDR3 has 16 amino acids. With V trimmed by 4 bases and J by 2 bases, 3 bases remained unmatched. Germline loops: CDR1 MGHRA, CDR2 YSYEKL. This sample is part of a study of blood T cells in healthy people across ages. Isolation recovered at least 6.5 million PBMCs from every sample. These data also formed part of another study, on T cells of mothers and their children. That report notes: Persisting microchimeric T cell clones went undetected.

The TCR comes from a boy younger than 18 in good health. This sequence joins TRBV4-1 and TRBJ2-3; 13 nucleotides agree with TRBD2. The sequenced material came from blood. CDR3 residues: CASSRGTSGITDTQYF. DNA of the CDR3: TGCGCCAGCAGCCGGGGGACTAGCGGGATCACAGATACGCAGTATTTT.